A selection of T cell receptor beta chains follows, all from one sample in a study of cytomegalovirus exposure and HLA in healthy donors. TCRdb's table, derived via immunoSEQ multiplex PCR, lists solely in-frame clones and lacks some. The table lists 150,000 to 200,000 clones, approximately 81% of them singletons. The sequenced sample consisted of PBMCs. The source is a male donor in good health and CMV-seronegative. Both conserved end residues are part of each CDR3. D genes are given only for firm matches. Size is omitted from some rows. Given values are once, few, many or a class for expanded clones.

V: TRBV6-1; D: NA; J: TRBJ1-2; size: NA; DNA: TGTGCCAGCAACTTGGACTCCCTTACGGGTGGCTACACCTTC; CDR3: CASNLDSLTGGYTF
V: TRBV12-5; D: TRBD1; J: TRBJ2-7; size: NA; DNA: TGTGCTAGTGGTTTGACAGGGGGCTACGAGCAGTACTTC; CDR3: CASGLTGGYEQYF
V: TRBV13; D: TRBD2; J: TRBJ2-7; size: NA; DNA: TGTGCCAGCAGCTACGGGACTAGCGGGAGCGCTACCTACGAGCAGTACTTC; CDR3: CASSYGTSGSATYEQYF
V: TRBV29-1; D: NA; J: TRBJ1-2; size: NA; DNA: TGCAGCGTTGAGGGTGCGGTAAACTATGGCTACACCTTC; CDR3: CSVEGAVNYGYTF
V: TRBV6-4; D: NA; J: TRBJ1-1; size: NA; DNA: TGTGCCAGCAGTGACGGTTCAGGGCCATCTTTCTTT; CDR3: CASSDGSGPSFF
V: TRBV7-2; D: NA; J: TRBJ2-1; size: few; DNA: TGTGCCAGCAGCTTAGGGTCCCAGGTCTACAATGAGCAGTTCTTC; CDR3: CASSLGSQVYNEQFF
V: TRBV5-4; D: NA; J: TRBJ2-5; size: once; DNA: TGTGCCAGCAGCCCCAGGACGGGGGAAGAGACCCAGTACTTC; CDR3: CASSPRTGEETQYF
V: TRBV6-5; D: NA; J: TRBJ1-1; size: NA; DNA: TGTGCCAGCATGGTGGGTTCGGGGGGGAACACTGAAGCTTTCTTT; CDR3: CASMVGSGGNTEAFF
V: TRBV14; D: NA; J: TRBJ1-3; size: NA; DNA: TGTGCCAGCAGCCAATTGGTGGCCGGAAACACCATATATTTT; CDR3: CASSQLVAGNTIYF
V: TRBV7-9; D: NA; J: TRBJ1-5; size: NA; DNA: TGTTCCAGCAGCTTAGCCCCCCTAGAGAAGGCAGGGCTTTTACCCCAGCATTTT; CDR3: CSSSLAPLEKAGLLPQHF
V: TRBV9; D: NA; J: TRBJ1-4; size: NA; DNA: TGTGCCAGCAGCCCCAGGGTTGCAACTAATGAAAAACTGTTTTTT; CDR3: CASSPRVATNEKLFF
V: TRBV5-1; D: NA; J: TRBJ1-2; size: NA; DNA: TGCGCCAGCAGCTTAGGTCAGGTTGAGGGCTACACCTTC; CDR3: CASSLGQVEGYTF
V: TRBV7-9; D: NA; J: TRBJ1-1; size: NA; DNA: TGTGCCAGCAGCTTAGGGTCCGGGATGAACACTGAAGCTTTCTTT; CDR3: CASSLGSGMNTEAFF
V: TRBV6-5; D: NA; J: TRBJ1-6; size: NA; DNA: TGTGCCAGCAGGTACAGGACTGACCGTAATTCACCCCTCCACTTT; CDR3: CASRYRTDRNSPLHF
V: TRBV5-4; D: NA; J: TRBJ2-7; size: NA; DNA: TGTGCCAGCAGCTTGGAGCCGACAGGCTCAGCCTACGAGCAGTACTTC; CDR3: CASSLEPTGSAYEQYF
V: TRBV2; D: NA; J: TRBJ1-1; size: NA; DNA: TGTGCCAGCCGATCGGGGTCGCTGAACACTGAAGCTTTCTTT; CDR3: CASRSGSLNTEAFF
V: TRBV6-5; D: TRBD1; J: TRBJ1-2; size: few; DNA: TGTGCCAGCAGTTACGGACAGGCCAGGATCTTCTATGGCTACACCTTC; CDR3: CASSYGQARIFYGYTF
V: TRBV19; D: TRBD1; J: TRBJ1-6; size: few; DNA: TGTGCCAGTAGTTTCCGGGACAGGCGACATTCACCCCTCCACTTT; CDR3: CASSFRDRRHSPLHF
V: TRBV28; D: TRBD2; J: TRBJ2-7; size: NA; DNA: TGTGCCAGCAGTCGAAATATAGCGGGAGCCTACGAGCAGTACTTC; CDR3: CASSRNIAGAYEQYF
V: TRBV2; D: TRBD1; J: TRBJ1-5; size: NA; DNA: TGTGCCAGCAGTGGGACAGGAAATCAGCCCCAGCATTTT; CDR3: CASSGTGNQPQHF
V: TRBV14; D: TRBD1; J: TRBJ1-6; size: NA; DNA: TGTGCCAGCAGCCAACAGGGGGCAGGCTCACCCCTCCACTTT; CDR3: CASSQQGAGSPLHF
V: TRBV9; D: NA; J: TRBJ1-1; size: once; DNA: TGTGCCAGCAGCGTAGCTCCTTACACGAACACTGAAGCTTTCTTT; CDR3: CASSVAPYTNTEAFF
V: TRBV5-4; D: TRBD1; J: TRBJ1-2; size: NA; DNA: TGTGCCAGCAGCAAGACCTCTCCGGGACAGTATGGCTACACCTTC; CDR3: CASSKTSPGQYGYTF
V: TRBV6-5; D: NA; J: TRBJ1-3; size: NA; DNA: TGTGCCAGCAGTCGGGACCCCGACAGGAACACCATATATTTT; CDR3: CASSRDPDRNTIYF
V: TRBV12-5; D: TRBD1; J: TRBJ2-7; size: NA; DNA: TGTGCTAGTGGTTTGTCACCGGGACAGGGGTCCGGCGAGCAGTACTTC; CDR3: CASGLSPGQGSGEQYF
V: TRBV7-9; D: TRBD2; J: TRBJ2-5; size: NA; DNA: TGTGCCAGCAGCTCCGTTGCGGGGGGCCAAGAGACCCAGTACTTC; CDR3: CASSSVAGGQETQYF
V: TRBV7-2; D: NA; J: TRBJ2-7; size: NA; DNA: TGTGCCAGCACCTCTGTTGGAGGGCCGGGGTACGAGCAGTACTTC; CDR3: CASTSVGGPGYEQYF
V: TRBV6-1; D: TRBD1; J: TRBJ2-1; size: NA; DNA: TGTGCCAGCAGTGAAACCGGGACAGGGGGAAAGGAATTCTTC; CDR3: CASSETGTGGKEFF
V: TRBV7-9; D: TRBD1; J: TRBJ2-1; size: NA; DNA: TGTTCCAGCAGCTTAGGACAGGGATCCTACAATGAGCAGTTCTTC; CDR3: CSSSLGQGSYNEQFF